Presented here are 18 T cell receptor beta chains from one specimen sequenced in a study of Ad26.COV2.S vaccination and SARS-CoV-2 variants. TCRdb's table, derived via immunoSEQ multiplex PCR, lists solely in-frame clones and lacks some. The table lists 85,000 to 120,000 clones, over 60% of them singletons. This sample comprised peripheral blood, obtained after recovery from COVID-19. The receptors derive from a human donor who had recovered from COVID-19.

This clone has only one observation. The chain uses TRBV6-5 and TRBJ2-5, with 8 bases matching TRBD2. The germline V gene has CDR1 MNHEY and CDR2 SVGAGI. V shed 6 bases and J 5 bases; nucleotides not matched to a gene: 5. The CDR3 is 13 residues long. CDR3 residues: CASRTSAGETQYF. CDR3 bases: TGTGCCAGCAGGACTAGCGCGGGTGAGACCCAGTACTTC.

The chain combines TRBV28 with TRBJ1-2, with D unclear. The CDR3 covers 12 residues. Germline CDR1 reads MDHEN; CDR2 reads SYDVKM. V lost 2 bases to trimming and J lost 7 bases, with 8 bases between them. The CDR3 sequence is CASSLQRTGYTF. The CDR3, as DNA: TGTGCCAGCAGTTTACAAAGGACTGGCTACACCTTC.

In its sample, this clone was seen once. The V gene is TRBV7-9, the J gene TRBJ2-5, with D perhaps matching TRBD1 or TRBD2 (5 bases each). Germline V gives CDR1 SEHNR, CDR2 FQNEAQ (reference sequence). V lost 7 bases and J 4 bases, leaving 10 bases between the germline ends. The CDR3 is made up of 12 amino acids. The DNA for the CDR3 is TGTGCCAGCACCCCAGGGACAGAGACCCAGTACTTC. This encodes CASTPGTETQYF.

The rearrangement links TRBV27 to TRBJ1-1; D is uncertain. The germline V gene has CDR1 MNHEY and CDR2 SMNVEV (reference sequence). This CDR3 spans 14 amino acids. Trimming took 2 bases from V and 6 from J, leaving 13 bases between them. CDR3 DNA: TGTGCCAGCAGTTTACGGGCCTGGATTTCTGAAGCTTTCTTT. Residues: CASSLRAWISEAFF.

This rearrangement joins TRBV7-2 to TRBJ2-3; 10 nucleotides align to TRBD1. CDR1 is SGHTA and CDR2 is FQGNSA in the germline V gene. V shed 5 bases and J 6 bases; nucleotides not matched to a gene: 8. This CDR3 contains 15 residues. CDR3 sequence reads: CASSPLGTGVDTQYF. The CDR3 DNA follows: TGTGCCAGCAGCCCCCTCGGGACAGGGGTCGATACGCAGTATTTT.

The chain links TRBV7-6 to TRBJ2-4; D call uncertain. CDR1 is SGHVS and CDR2 is FNYEAQ in the germline V gene. This CDR3 contains 13 residues. Trimming shortened V by 5 bases and J by 8 bases, and 13 bases separated the two germline ends. CDR3 DNA: TGTGCCAGCAGCCTAATGCCATTTGACATTCAGTACTTC. Its translation is CASSLMPFDIQYF.

The J gene is TRBJ2-7, the V gene TRBV10-2; a possible D gene is TRBD1 (5 bases). CDR3 length: 12 amino acids. Germline CDR1 is WSHSY and CDR2 is SAAADI. The V end was cut by 6 bases, the J end by 3 bases, with 9 bases between. The CDR3 DNA follows: TGCGCCAGCAGGGAGACAGACTACGAGCAGTACTTC. Translating it yields CASRETDYEQYF.

The table lists this clone with a count of one. The rearrangement links TRBV7-2 to TRBJ1-3; 7 nucleotides align to TRBD1. This CDR3 has 15 residues. Looked up from germline, CDR1 is SGHTA and CDR2 is FQGNSA. V shed 2 bases, J shed 4 bases, and the junction held 5 bases outside the gene matches. For the CDR3, the DNA is TGTGCCAGCAGCTTATACGACAGGGCGGGAAACACCATATATTTT. Protein sequence: CASSLYDRAGNTIYF. The entire variable domain, with the rest obtained from reference TRBV7-2 and TRBJ1-3, is as follows: GAGVSQSPSNKVTEKGKDVELRCDPISGHTALYWYRQSLGQGLEFLIYFQGNSAPDKSGLPSDRFSAERTGGSVSTLTIQRTQQEDSAVYLCASSLYDRAGNTIYFGEGSWLTVV.

The chain links TRBV5-1 to TRBJ1-4; tentative D call: TRBD1 (5 bases). CDR1 is SGHRS and CDR2 is YFSETQ in the germline V gene. The V end lost 4 bases, the J end lost 6 bases, and 13 bases lay between the germline ends. The CDR3 loop spans 14 amino acids. The CDR3 sequence is CASSPSGADEKLFF. CDR3 sequence (DNA): TGCGCCAGCAGCCCCAGTGGGGCAGATGAAAAACTGTTTTTT.

This clone was counted between two and nine times. The chain links TRBV4-2 to TRBJ1-5, with D perhaps matching TRBD1 (5 bases). Germline V lookup: CDR1 LGHNA, CDR2 YNFKEQ. The V end was cut by 4 bases, the J end by 2 bases, with 12 bases between. There are 15 residues in the CDR3. CDR3 in amino acids: CASSRGEDGNQPQHF. CDR3 DNA: TGTGCCAGCAGCCGAGGGGAGGATGGCAATCAGCCCCAGCATTTT.

The rearrangement links TRBV7-3 to TRBJ2-5; weak D call: TRBD2 (6 bases). Germline V lookup: CDR1 SGHTA, CDR2 FQGTGA. CDR3 length: 13 amino acids. Trimming took off 4 bases at V and 7 bases at J, with 13 bases between the two ends. CDR3 DNA sequence: TGTGCCAGCAGCTCAAGGCGGGATGGGACCCAGTACTTC. Encoded protein: CASSSRRDGTQYF.

The chain links TRBV5-4 to TRBJ1-1; D is undetermined. Germline loops: CDR1 SGHNT, CDR2 YYREEE (reference sequence). This CDR3 is 14 amino acids long. Trimming left V 1 base short and J 0 bases short, with 7 bases between. CDR3 DNA sequence: TGTGCCAGCAGCTTGATGTCGGTGAACACTGAAGCTTTCTTT. It encodes CASSLMSVNTEAFF.

The chain combines TRBV5-1 with TRBJ2-1; tentative D call: TRBD1 (6 bases). V was pared by 4 bases and J by 6 bases, with 14 bases between. Germline CDR1 SGHRS, CDR2 YFSETQ. CDR3 length: 14 amino acids. This chain's CDR3 is CASSPSVDSNEQFF. The CDR3 nucleotides read TGCGCCAGCAGCCCGTCGGTGGACAGCAATGAGCAGTTCTTC.

The chain carries TRBV7-2 and TRBJ1-2; TRBD1 aligns across 10 bases. The CDR3 length is 19 residues. J lost 3 bases, V lost 0 bases, and 13 bases had no gene match. Germline loops: CDR1 SGHTA, CDR2 FQGNSA. In DNA, the CDR3 is TGTGCCAGCAGCTTAGCCGGAGGGACAGGGGTTACTGTTGACTATGGCTACACCTTC. Its protein product is CASSLAGGTGVTVDYGYTF.

The chain combines TRBV7-8 with TRBJ2-2; 7 bases agree with TRBD2. J was trimmed by 6 bases and V by 5 bases; bases with no gene match: 6. Per the germline V gene, CDR1 is SGHVS and CDR2 is FQNEAQ. This CDR3 contains 14 residues. CDR3: CASSRGTKPGELFF. The CDR3, as DNA: TGTGCCAGCAGCCGAGGGACTAAACCCGGGGAGCTGTTTTTT.

The V gene is TRBV4-1, the J gene TRBJ2-7, with a weak D call TRBD1 (6 bases). The CDR3 totals 14 residues. Germline V CDR1 and CDR2: MGHRA, YSYEKL. Trimming pared 2 bases from V and 4 bases from J, leaving 12 bases between. CDR3 bases: TGCGCCAGCAGCCAACGAGACAGGAGTTACGAGCAGTACTTC. As protein: CASSQRDRSYEQYF.

This chain joins TRBV28 and TRBJ2-1; no firm D call. The germline V gene has CDR1 MDHEN and CDR2 SYDVKM. The CDR3 length is 17 residues. Trimming took 6 bases from V and 4 from J, leaving 22 bases between them. This CDR3 reads CASSINPNIGLYNEQFF. Here the CDR3 DNA reads TGTGCCAGCAGCATTAATCCTAATATAGGGCTATACAATGAGCAGTTCTTC.

This clone was recorded only once. The chain links TRBV29-1 to TRBJ1-2; 10 bases fit TRBD1. With 4 bases clipped from V and 8 bases from J, the junction kept 7 bases outside the gene matches. Per the germline V gene, CDR1 is SQVTM and CDR2 is ANQGSEA. CDR3 size: 13 residues. The chain's CDR3 is CSVVRGQGYGYTF. In nucleotides, the CDR3 is TGCAGCGTTGTTCGGGGACAGGGGTACGGCTACACCTTC. Full variable domain (outside the CDR3, taken from reference TRBV29-1 and TRBJ1-2): SAVISQKPSRDICQRGTSLTIQCQVDSQVTMMFWYRQQPGQSLTLIATANQGSEATYESGFVIDKFPISRPNLTFSTLTVSNMSPEDSSIYLCSVVRGQGYGYTFGSGTRLTVV.